One and the same sample provided the 31 T cell receptor beta chains below, sequenced in a study of blood T cell repertoires in COVID-19. Produced via immunoSEQ multiplex PCR; TCRdb's table is partial and in-frame only. The repertoire includes 200,000 or so clones, 88% of them detected once, and roughly 5.6% sits in the top ten. The specimen sequenced was peripheral blood. The receptors here all came from a woman between 35 and 50 years old who had recovered from COVID-19.

The genes are TRBV2 and TRBJ1-1; tentatively, D is TRBD1 (5 bases). V gave up 5 bases and J gave up 1 base, with 11 bases separating them. Germline V gives CDR1 SNHLY, CDR2 FYNNEI. This CDR3 comprises 14 residues. This CDR3 reads CASSLSTGNTEAFF. The CDR3 DNA sequence: TGTGCCAGCAGTTTATCAACAGGGAACACTGAAGCTTTCTTT.

The chain joins TRBV10-3 to TRBJ2-2, with TRBD2 as a possible D gene (5 bases). The V end was cut by 0 bases, the J end by 4 bases, with 21 bases between. The V gene's germline CDR1 is ENHRY and CDR2 SYGVKD. This CDR3 has 19 residues. The CDR3 spells CAISESNPPKDSSTGELFF. As DNA, the CDR3 is TGTGCCATCAGTGAGTCCAACCCACCCAAGGACTCGAGCACCGGGGAGCTGTTTTTT.

The V call is TRBV3-1 (or the pseudogene TRBV3-2), the J call TRBJ2-2; TRBD2 matches 15 bases. The CDR3 loop spans 17 amino acids. Trimming at V came to 7 bases and at J to 5 bases, leaving 8 bases not matched to a gene. Germline CDR1 is LGHDT and CDR2 is YNNKEL (reference sequence). Written as DNA, the CDR3 is TGTGCCAGCAATGGGGGACTAGCGGGAGGAACGACCGGGGAGCTGTTTTTT. This gives the protein CASNGGLAGGTTGELFF.

V and J are TRBV5-5 and TRBJ1-1; no reliable D call. This CDR3 is built from 14 residues. V dropped 2 bases and J dropped 2 bases, with 10 bases sitting between them. Germline V CDR1 and CDR2: SGHKS, YYEKEE (reference sequence). This CDR3 is CASSLNTINTEAFF. Here the CDR3 DNA reads TGTGCCAGCAGCTTAAACACGATTAACACTGAAGCTTTCTTT.

The V and J genes are TRBV20-1 and TRBJ1-2; no reliable D call. The CDR3 covers 11 residues. Germline CDR1 DFQATT, CDR2 SNEGSKA (reference sequence). The V gene lost 2 bases and the J gene lost 7 bases, with 8 bases spanning the gap. In DNA, the CDR3 is TGCAGTGCTAGACCGGGATCTGGCTACACCTTC. Its protein product is CSARPGSGYTF.

V and J are TRBV28 and TRBJ2-1, with 8 bases matching TRBD2. The ends lost 3 bases at V and 10 bases at J; junction bases unmatched: 8. Germline CDR1 and CDR2: MDHEN and SYDVKM. CDR3 length equals 14 residues. In DNA, the CDR3 is TGTGCCAGCAGTTTTGGAAGCGGGAGTAGAGAGCAGTTCTTC. The encoded protein is CASSFGSGSREQFF. The full variable domain, completed using reference TRBV28 and TRBJ2-1, is DVKVTQSSRYLVKRTGEKVFLECVQDMDHENMFWYRQDPGLGLRLIYFSYDVKMKEKGDIPEGYSVSREKKERFSLILESASTNQTSMYLCASSFGSGSREQFFGPGTRLTVL.

For the CDR3, the DNA is TGTGCCAGCAGCGTCGCCTCCCGGGACTCCACCTCAGAGCAGTTCTTC. This codes for CASSVASRDSTSEQFF. The V gene is TRBV9, the J gene TRBJ2-1, with a possible D match to TRBD2 (6 bases). The CDR3 spans 16 residues. Germline V gene lookup returns CDR1 SGDLS and CDR2 YYNGEE. V was pared by 2 bases and J by 10 bases, with 22 bases between.

This clone was detected a few times. This chain joins TRBV7-2 and TRBJ1-5; D ambiguous. The CDR3 spans 15 residues. Trimming took 3 bases from V and 2 from J, leaving 11 bases between them. CDR1 and CDR2 (germline): SGHTA, FQGNSA. CDR3 residues: CASSFKLMGNQPQHF. As DNA, the CDR3 is TGTGCCAGCAGCTTTAAACTTATGGGCAATCAGCCCCAGCATTTT. The whole variable domain, remainder taken from reference TRBV7-2 and TRBJ1-5, is GAGVSQSPSNKVTEKGKDVELRCDPISGHTALYWYRQSLGQGLEFLIYFQGNSAPDKSGLPSDRFSAERTGGSVSTLTIQRTQQEDSAVYLCASSFKLMGNQPQHFGDGTRLSIL.

This sequence joins TRBV28 and TRBJ1-4; tentative D call: TRBD1 (5 bases). CDR3 size: 15 residues. Germline-derived CDR1 and CDR2 are MDHEN and SYDVKM. Trimming shortened V by 3 bases and J by 10 bases, and 18 bases separated the two germline ends. As DNA, the CDR3 is TGTGCCAGCAGTTTCCCGGGGCAGGGACTAGTAAAACTGTTTTTT. Amino acid sequence: CASSFPGQGLVKLFF.

The chain carries TRBV19 and TRBJ2-7; 7 bases map to TRBD1. This CDR3 region has 14 residues. Per the germline V gene, CDR1 is LNHDA and CDR2 is SQIVND (reference sequence). V gave up 6 bases and J gave up 0 bases; unmatched junction bases: 5. The CDR3 sequence is CASRGTASSYEQYF. For the CDR3, the DNA is TGTGCCAGTAGGGGGACAGCTTCCTCCTACGAGCAGTACTTC.

The chain joins TRBV30 to TRBJ2-5; D unclear. From germline, CDR1 is GTSNPN and CDR2 SVGIG (reference sequence). The CDR3 is made up of 12 amino acids. V lost 5 bases and J lost 5, with 12 bases in between. The CDR3 DNA reads TGTGCCTGGGATGTGGGCTCCGAGACCCAGTACTTC. It translates to CAWDVGSETQYF. Variable domain in full (rest from reference TRBV30 and TRBJ2-5): SQTIHQWPATLVQPVGSPLSLECTVEGTSNPNLYWYRQAAGRGLQLLFYSVGIGQISSEVPQNLSASRPQDRQFILSSKKLLLSDSGFYLCAWDVGSETQYFGPGTRLLVL.

The chain combines TRBV5-8 with TRBJ2-5; 7 nucleotides line up with TRBD1. Germline trimming cut 0 bases from V and 0 bases from J; bases unmatched to any gene: 11. This CDR3 spans 18 amino acids. Germline CDR1 reads SGHTS; CDR2 reads YDEGEE. The CDR3 region has the DNA TGTGCCAGCAGCTTGGCCTTAAGGACAGGACTGTACCAAGAGACCCAGTACTTC. This gives the protein CASSLALRTGLYQETQYF.

This rearrangement joins TRBV5-1 to TRBJ2-1; D not certain. CDR1 is SGHRS, CDR2 YFSETQ, per germline. Trimming removed 4 bases from V and 4 bases from J, with 12 bases in between. The CDR3 has 14 amino acids. CDR3 region: CASSVANPYNEQFF. The CDR3 DNA reads TGCGCCAGCAGCGTAGCAAACCCTTACAATGAGCAGTTCTTC.

This sequence joins TRBV2 and TRBJ1-6, with no clear D. The CDR3 runs to 17 residues. In germline, CDR1 is SNHLY, CDR2 FYNNEI. The V gene lost 6 bases and the J gene lost 1 base, with 16 bases spanning the gap. The CDR3 reads CASRPQAPGSYNSPLHF. DNA for the CDR3: TGTGCCAGCAGACCACAAGCTCCGGGATCCTATAATTCACCCCTCCACTTT.

The chain recombines TRBV18 with TRBJ2-7; D is perhaps TRBD1 (5 bases). Trimming took 5 bases from V and 1 from J, leaving 12 bases between them. The germline V gene has CDR1 KGHSH and CDR2 LQKENI. The CDR3 contains 14 residues. The CDR3 reads CASSSDRNSYEQYF. The DNA of the CDR3 is TGTGCCAGCTCATCCGACAGAAATTCCTACGAGCAGTACTTC.

The chain couples TRBV7-8 to TRBJ1-1; D remains unclear. V dropped 5 bases and J dropped 3 bases, with 4 bases sitting between them. Germline-derived CDR1 and CDR2 are SGHVS and FQNEAQ. There are 11 residues in the CDR3. CDR3 sequence (DNA): TGTGCCAGCAGCCCGGACACTGAAGCTTTCTTT. This translates into CASSPDTEAFF.

The chain has TRBV6-2 or TRBV6-3 and TRBJ2-1, with D perhaps TRBD1 (6 bases). This CDR3 has 16 amino acids. Germline loops: CDR1 MNHEY, CDR2 SVGEGT. V was clipped by 1 base and J by 5 bases, with 15 bases between them. The CDR3 DNA follows: TGTGCCAGCAGTTACTGGGGGACACAACTTGACAATGAGCAGTTCTTC. Its translation is CASSYWGTQLDNEQFF.

The CDR3, as DNA: TGTGCCAGCAGCCAAGAGTGGGGAGCTAACTCCTACGAGCAGTACTTC. This encodes CASSQEWGANSYEQYF. V and J are TRBV4-2 and TRBJ2-7; possibly TRBD2 for D (5 bases). Germline V CDR1 and CDR2: LGHNA, YNFKEQ. V was cut by 0 bases and J by 0 bases, with 12 bases left in between. There are 16 residues in the CDR3.

This chain's CDR3 is CASSSPPGPGDTEAFF. The CDR3 DNA reads TGTGCCAGCAGCTCCCCCCCCGGGCCGGGGGACACTGAAGCTTTCTTT. The V call is TRBV7-9, the J call TRBJ1-1; D is perhaps TRBD1 (5 bases). Germline CDR1 reads SEHNR; CDR2 reads FQNEAQ (reference sequence). V was clipped by 4 bases and J by 3 bases, with 18 bases between them. This CDR3 contains 16 residues.

This chain joins TRBV5-6 and TRBJ2-7; a weak D match, TRBD2 (6 bases). Trimming took off 4 bases at V and 6 bases at J, with 23 bases between the two ends. This CDR3 has 16 residues. The germline V gene has CDR1 SGHDT and CDR2 YYEEEE. CDR3 coding DNA: TGTGCCAGCAGCCTGAGGTGGGGGTGGAGGGCCTCCGAGCAGTACTTC. Translation gives CASSLRWGWRASEQYF. The variable domain in full, with the rest retrieved from reference TRBV5-6 and TRBJ2-7, is DAGVTQSPTHLIKTRGQQVTLRCSPKSGHDTVSWYQQALGQGPQFIFQYYEEEERQRGNFPDRFSGHQFPNYSSELNVNALLLGDSALYLCASSLRWGWRASEQYFGPGTRLTVT.

This clone appeared a single time. The rearrangement joins TRBV6-5 to TRBJ2-7; no reliable D call. This CDR3 is 13 amino acids long. The germline V and J ends were trimmed by 3 bases and 2 bases, with 8 bases remaining between them. Germline V lookup: CDR1 MNHEY, CDR2 SVGAGI. CDR3 sequence reads: CASSYGGTYEQYF. The DNA for the CDR3 is TGTGCCAGCAGTTATGGCGGCACCTACGAGCAGTACTTC.

The chain employs TRBV3-1 (or the pseudogene TRBV3-2) and TRBJ2-1; 7 bases line up with TRBD2. The length of the CDR3 is 16 residues. The germline V gene has CDR1 LGHDT and CDR2 YNNKEL (reference sequence). The J segment lost 2 bases and the V segment lost 1 base, leaving 5 bases of the junction unmatched. The CDR3 loop is CASSQAAGEAYNEQFF. The DNA for the CDR3 is TGTGCCAGCAGCCAAGCCGCGGGAGAAGCCTACAATGAGCAGTTCTTC.

This clone was recorded once. This rearrangement joins TRBV5-6 to TRBJ2-3; D unresolved. Germline CDR1 SGHDT, CDR2 YYEEEE. The V and J ends lost 0 bases and 2 bases respectively, with 10 bases between them. The CDR3 has 15 amino acids. The CDR3 sequence: CASSLVTLATDTQYF. CDR3 DNA: TGTGCCAGCAGCTTGGTGACACTCGCCACAGATACGCAGTATTTT.

The chain is built from TRBV9 and TRBJ1-1, with a possible D match to TRBD1 (5 bases). Germline V gene sequence: CDR1 SGDLS, CDR2 YYNGEE. V lost 2 bases and J 6 bases, leaving 14 bases between the germline ends. The CDR3 spans 14 residues. CDR3 loop: CASSVAGRRAEAFF. The DNA for the CDR3 is TGTGCCAGCAGCGTCGCAGGGAGGAGGGCTGAAGCTTTCTTT.

The gene calls are TRBV28 and TRBJ2-1; possibly TRBD1 for D (6 bases). Germline CDR1 MDHEN, CDR2 SYDVKM. V lost 8 bases to trimming and J lost 5 bases, with 13 bases between them. CDR3 length: 13 residues. The CDR3, as DNA: TGTGCCAGCGTAACAGGGACCCACAATGAGCAGTTCTTC. It codes for CASVTGTHNEQFF.

The chain carries TRBV19 and TRBJ1-1; D is uncertain. CDR3 size: 12 residues. Trimming cost V 6 bases and J 4 bases, with 9 bases left between them. Per the germline V gene, CDR1 is LNHDA and CDR2 is SQIVND (reference sequence). CDR3 sequence (DNA): TGTGCCAGTAGAGCGGGTATCACTGAAGCTTTCTTT. The encoded protein is CASRAGITEAFF.

This clone was counted once. The chain is built from TRBV7-2 and TRBJ2-2; 11 bases are shared with TRBD1. Germline CDR1 is SGHTA and CDR2 is FQGNSA. CDR3 size: 17 residues. Unmatched junction bases numbered 3, after V lost 2 bases and J lost 1 base. CDR3: CASSLLGTGGNTGELFF. The DNA of the CDR3 is TGTGCCAGCAGCTTATTAGGGACAGGGGGGAACACCGGGGAGCTGTTTTTT.

In its sample, this clone was seen once. This chain uses TRBV5-6 with TRBJ2-5; TRBD1 aligns across 9 bases. The CDR3 is 13 residues long. Germline CDR1 is SGHDT and CDR2 is YYEEEE. J was trimmed by 3 bases and V by 3 bases; bases with no gene match: 0. The chain's CDR3 is CASSWDREETQYF. As DNA, the CDR3 is TGTGCCAGCAGCTGGGACAGGGAAGAGACCCAGTACTTC.

The CDR3 DNA reads as TGTGCCAGCAGCTTATCCCGTTGGCAGTTCTTC. Protein sequence: CASSLSRWQFF. The V call is TRBV7-2, the J call TRBJ2-1; D not certain. The ends were cut back, 2 bases at V and 12 bases at J, with 8 bases in the middle. The germline gives CDR1 SGHTA, CDR2 FQGNSA. CDR3 length: 11 residues.

This CDR3 reads CASSITGLAGALGGETQYF. The DNA of the CDR3 is TGTGCCAGTAGTATAACGGGACTAGCGGGAGCTCTAGGGGGGGAGACCCAGTACTTC. The chain joins TRBV19 to TRBJ2-5; 14 nucleotides agree with TRBD2. Germline CDR1 is LNHDA and CDR2 is SQIVND (reference sequence). CDR3 length equals 19 residues. The J segment lost 5 bases and the V segment lost 2 bases, leaving 13 bases of the junction unmatched.

This clone was counted a few times. The CDR3 region is CASSLTGGDATEAFF. CDR3 sequence (DNA): TGTGCCAGCAGCTTGACAGGGGGTGATGCCACTGAAGCTTTCTTT. The chain joins TRBV7-9 to TRBJ1-1, with 9 bases identical to TRBD1. The CDR3 sequence is 15 residues long. CDR1 and CDR2 (germline): SEHNR, FQNEAQ (reference sequence). With V trimmed by 3 bases and J by 4 bases, 6 bases remained unmatched.